Below are 25 T cell receptor beta chains sequenced from a single sample in a study of CD4 T cells in relation to SARS-CoV-2 and coronaviruses. The unexposed donors gave CD4+ T cells in about 2011-2019, prior to COVID-19. The data were produced by immunoSEQ multiplex PCR, yet TCRdb's version contains in-frame clones alone and is incomplete. This sample has nearly 70,000 clones; just over 90% occur once, and the top ten carry approximately 0.21%. Sequences were obtained from naive CD4+ T cells from PBMCs. Subset noted: naive CD4+ T cells isolated by negative enrichment. The receptors shown here come from a human donor in good health.

The chain couples TRBV28 to TRBJ1-2, with D perhaps TRBD1 (5 bases). The CDR3 spans 13 residues. Germline CDR1 and CDR2: MDHEN and SYDVKM. Trimming removed 5 bases from V and 1 base from J, with 8 bases in between. CDR3 protein: CASSLDSNYGYTF. The DNA for the CDR3 is TGTGCCAGCAGTCTAGACAGTAACTATGGCTACACCTTC.

The J gene is TRBJ2-1, the V gene TRBV15; TRBD2 matches 8 bases. J lost 2 bases, V lost 3 bases, and 9 bases had no gene match. The CDR3 has 17 amino acids. Looked up from germline, CDR1 is LNHNV and CDR2 is YYDKDF (reference sequence). CDR3 sequence: CATSRSLSGGTYNEQFF. CDR3 bases: TGTGCCACCAGCAGGTCACTGAGCGGGGGAACCTACAATGAGCAGTTCTTC.

This chain uses TRBV24-1 with TRBJ2-7; the match to TRBD2 covers 7 bases. Trimming at V came to 4 bases and at J to 0 bases, leaving 2 bases not matched to a gene. Germline CDR1 KGHDR, CDR2 SFDVKD. The CDR3 length is 14 residues. CDR3 nucleotides: TGTGCCACCAGTGAGGGGACTATCTCCTACGAGCAGTACTTC. The encoded protein is CATSEGTISYEQYF.

The chain links TRBV6-4 to TRBJ1-2; D is ambiguous. The germline V and J ends were trimmed by 4 bases and 8 bases, with 17 bases remaining between them. CDR1 and CDR2 (germline): MRHNA, SNTAGT. This CDR3 contains 14 residues. The CDR3 region has the DNA TGTGCCAGCAGTGTTGGCAGCCTAAGTGGGGGCTACACCTTC. Its protein product is CASSVGSLSGGYTF.

The V gene is TRBV25-1, the J gene TRBJ1-2, with 7 bases that match TRBD1. With V trimmed by 7 bases and J by 7 bases, 3 bases remained unmatched. Germline assignment: CDR1 MGHDK and CDR2 SYGVNS. CDR3 length equals 11 residues. The CDR3 DNA follows: TGTGCCAGCAAGGGGGCCTCTGGCTACACCTTC. Protein product: CASKGASGYTF.

The gene calls are TRBV23-1 and TRBJ2-2, with 7 nucleotides matching TRBD1. TRBV23-1 is an open reading frame, and its role is uncertain. The junction had 0 bases not matched to a gene; V was cut back by 2 bases and J by 6 bases. CDR3 length: 13 residues. The CDR3 DNA is TGCGCCAGCAGTCAAACAGGGGCCGGGGAGCTGTTTTTT. The encoded protein is CASSQTGAGELFF.

V and J are TRBV30 and TRBJ1-1; a weak D match, TRBD1 (5 bases). V dropped 6 bases and J dropped 6 bases, with 17 bases sitting between them. This CDR3 is built from 13 residues. Germline lookup yields CDR1 GTSNPN and CDR2 SVGIG (reference sequence). The CDR3 region is CACQGAGKAEAFF. Written as DNA, the CDR3 is TGTGCCTGCCAGGGAGCAGGAAAGGCTGAAGCTTTCTTT.

The chain links TRBV24-1 to TRBJ2-4; maybe TRBD1 (5 bases). Trimming shortened V by 7 bases and J by 0 bases, and 12 bases separated the two germline ends. Germline lookup yields CDR1 KGHDR and CDR2 SFDVKD. This CDR3 comprises 15 residues. The CDR3 region is CATRSGFPAKNIQYF. The DNA for the CDR3 is TGTGCCACCAGATCAGGGTTCCCAGCCAAAAACATTCAGTACTTC.

This chain joins TRBV5-1 and TRBJ1-3; a possible D gene is TRBD1 (5 bases). CDR3 length: 14 amino acids. V gave up 4 bases and J gave up 2 bases, with 10 bases separating them. Looked up from germline, CDR1 is SGHRS and CDR2 is YFSETQ. For the CDR3, the DNA is TGCGCCAGCAGCACGGGGGGGACTGGAAACACCATATATTTT. The encoded protein is CASSTGGTGNTIYF.

CDR3 sequence: CASSQTRTGYNEQFF. The CDR3 DNA is TGTGCCAGCTCACAAACACGGACGGGCTACAATGAGCAGTTCTTC. V gene TRBV18 combines with J gene TRBJ2-1; D is ambiguous. This CDR3 region has 15 residues. Per germline, CDR1 KGHSH and CDR2 LQKENI. Trimming took 4 bases from V and 3 from J, leaving 13 bases between them.

V is TRBV28 and J is TRBJ1-1; TRBD1 matches 10 bases. J gave up 4 bases and V 6 bases, and 8 bases lay outside the gene matches. Germline V gives CDR1 MDHEN, CDR2 SYDVKM. The CDR3 is 15 amino acids. CDR3: CASSPSRTGGTEAFF. CDR3 in DNA: TGTGCCAGCAGCCCCTCGCGGACAGGGGGCACTGAAGCTTTCTTT.

This clone came up a few times. CDR3 amino acids: CASSLTGVGQNGYTQYF. The CDR3 coding sequence is TGTGCCAGCAGCTTAACGGGGGTGGGACAGAACGGATATACGCAGTATTTT. The chain has TRBV7-3 and TRBJ2-3; the match to TRBD1 covers 7 bases. V trimming: 0 bases; J trimming: 7 bases; junction bases outside the gene matches: 13. Germline V gene sequence: CDR1 SGHTA, CDR2 FQGTGA. This CDR3 is 17 amino acids long.

The chain combines TRBV18 with TRBJ1-1; TRBD1 is a possible D gene (6 bases). The germline gives CDR1 KGHSH, CDR2 LQKENI. This CDR3 has 17 amino acids. Trimming took off 0 bases at V and 2 bases at J, with 16 bases between the two ends. CDR3 sequence reads: CASSPPGRGYSNTEAFF. CDR3 nucleotides: TGTGCCAGCTCACCACCTGGCAGGGGTTACTCTAACACTGAAGCTTTCTTT. Together with reference TRBV18 and TRBJ1-1, the CDR3 gives the full variable domain: NAGVMQNPRHLVRRRGQEARLRCSPMKGHSHVYWYRQLPEEGLKFMVYLQKENIIDESGMPKERFSAEFPKEGPSILRIQQVVRGDSAAYFCASSPPGRGYSNTEAFFGQGTRLTVV.

The V and J genes are TRBV28 and TRBJ2-7, with D possibly being TRBD1 (5 bases). The CDR3 has 12 amino acids. Germline V gene data show CDR1 as MDHEN and CDR2 as SYDVKM. Trimming shortened V by 8 bases and J by 9 bases, and 17 bases separated the two germline ends. The CDR3 sequence: CASGRAGQGQYF. The CDR3 DNA follows: TGTGCCAGCGGCCGGGCAGGGCAGGGGCAGTACTTC.

This CDR3 reads CSASPIQRGAYNEQFF. CDR3 in DNA: TGCAGTGCTAGTCCGATCCAGCGGGGGGCTTACAATGAGCAGTTCTTC. The gene calls are TRBV20-1 and TRBJ2-1; 9 nucleotides match TRBD2. This CDR3 has 16 residues. J lost 4 bases, V lost 3 bases, and 10 bases had no gene match. The germline CDR1 and CDR2 sequences are DFQATT and SNEGSKA (reference sequence).

V is TRBV28 and J is TRBJ1-6; maybe TRBD1 (6 bases). The CDR3 is made up of 12 amino acids. CDR1 and CDR2 (germline): MDHEN, SYDVKM. The CDR3: CGVGGRNSPLHF. CDR3 coding DNA: TGTGGGGTCGGGGGCAGAAATTCACCCCTCCACTTT. The variable domain in full, with the rest retrieved from reference TRBV28 and TRBJ1-6, is DVKVTQSSRYLVKRTGEKVFLECVQDMDHENMFWYRQDPGLGLRLIYFSYDVKMKEKGDIPEGYSVSREKKERFSLILESASTNQTSMYLCGVGGRNSPLHFGNGTRLTVT.

This clone came up once. The CDR3 region has the DNA TGTGCCAGCAGCCAAGAATGGGCCTTGAGCACAGATACGCAGTATTTT. This codes for CASSQEWALSTDTQYF. This sequence joins TRBV3-1 (or the pseudogene TRBV3-2) and TRBJ2-3; D is uncertain. CDR3 length: 16 amino acids. The V gene lost 0 bases and the J gene lost 0 bases, with 10 bases spanning the gap. Germline V lookup: CDR1 LGHDT, CDR2 YNNKEL (reference sequence).

The V and J genes are TRBV6-5 and TRBJ1-2, with 7 nucleotides matching TRBD1. This CDR3 comprises 13 residues. Looked up from germline, CDR1 is MNHEY and CDR2 is SVGAGI. Trimming cost V 6 bases and J 8 bases; bases outside gene matches: 9. CDR3: CASSPDRAYGYTF. The CDR3 DNA reads as TGTGCCAGCAGCCCCGACAGGGCCTACGGCTACACCTTC.

The gene calls are TRBV5-1 and TRBJ2-7, with D maybe TRBD1 (6 bases). Germline CDR1 SGHRS, CDR2 YFSETQ. The CDR3 sequence is 15 residues long. Trimming took off 3 bases at V and 5 bases at J, with 18 bases between the two ends. CDR3: CASSSEYRVWDEQYF. The CDR3 nucleotides are TGCGCCAGCAGCTCAGAGTACAGGGTCTGGGACGAGCAGTACTTC.

The V and J genes are TRBV19 and TRBJ1-5, with D unclear. The ends were cut back, 1 base at V and 7 bases at J, with 8 bases in the middle. The germline V gene encodes CDR1 LNHDA and CDR2 SQIVND (reference sequence). The CDR3 runs 13 residues. The CDR3 nucleotides read TGTGCCAGTAGTATAGGGTCACGGCAGCCCCAGCATTTT. Translation gives CASSIGSRQPQHF.

V is TRBV27 and J is TRBJ2-7, with 12 nucleotides matching TRBD1. Germline V gene sequence: CDR1 MNHEY, CDR2 SMNVEV (reference sequence). This CDR3 has 13 amino acids. V lost 7 bases, J lost 6 bases, and 4 bases stayed unmatched. For the CDR3, the DNA is TGTGCCAGCACCGGGACAGGGGGCGGCGAGCAGTACTTC. Translation: CASTGTGGGEQYF.

The V and J genes are TRBV28 and TRBJ2-7, with TRBD1 matching 8 bases. Trimming took 5 bases from V and 2 from J; bases not matched to a gene: 8. Germline CDR1 MDHEN, CDR2 SYDVKM. The CDR3 spans 15 residues. CDR3 sequence reads: CASSLTGQATYEQYF. CDR3 nucleotide sequence: TGTGCCAGCAGTCTAACGGGACAGGCAACCTACGAGCAGTACTTC.

In the case of this clone: One end of the junction fails to match germline, which may point to a read error. The chain combines TRBV10-3 with TRBJ2-5; D may correspond to TRBD1 or TRBD2 (5 bases each). CDR1 is ENHRY, CDR2 SYGVKD, per germline. The CDR3 covers 13 residues. The CDR3 sequence: CAISETRDESQYF. DNA for the CDR3: TGTGCCATCAGTGAGACCAGGGACGAGAGCCAGTACTTC.

In its sample, this clone was seen once. The rearrangement uses TRBV2 and TRBJ1-3; no clear D. V shed 5 bases and J shed 2 bases, with 13 bases lying between them. The CDR3 has 15 residues. Looked up from germline, CDR1 is SNHLY and CDR2 is FYNNEI. The CDR3 DNA follows: TGTGCCAGCAGTTTTGGGAGTACCACTGGAAACACCATATATTTT. This gives the protein CASSFGSTTGNTIYF. The variable domain in full, with the rest retrieved from reference TRBV2 and TRBJ1-3, is EPEVTQTPSHQVTQMGQEVILRCVPISNHLYFYWYRQILGQKVEFLVSFYNNEISEKSEIFDDQFSVERPDGSNFTLKIRSTKLEDSAMYFCASSFGSTTGNTIYFGEGSWLTVV.

The chain has TRBV28 and TRBJ2-7, with a weak D call TRBD1 (6 bases). The CDR3 totals 15 residues. The germline V gene encodes CDR1 MDHEN and CDR2 SYDVKM. With 6 bases removed from V and 0 bases from J, the gap between germline ends came to 15 bases. The CDR3 DNA reads TGTGCCAGCAGCCAGCCAGGGGCCAGCTCCTACGAGCAGTACTTC. Translating gives CASSQPGASSYEQYF.